Here is one TCR beta chain with its context. By share, this clone ranks as medium-sized (0.01 to 0.1%). Its antigen remains undetermined. One base away there is no much larger clone; base qualities are not given. Because repertoires were sampled repeatedly during chemoradiotherapy, clonal expansion in the tumor microenvironment could be followed. The library was produced with the immunoSEQ multiplex PCR assay. Held by TCRdb, this immuneACCESS table contains in-frame sequences only and omits some clones. Under half of the omission traces to an unresolved V gene where checked; the cause of the rest is unknown. The sample has tens of thousands of clones on record, 89% of them singletons. The ten largest clones add up to 2.5% to 3.5% of the sample. The sample belongs to a study of chemoradiotherapy in HPV16-positive cancers (dated by TCRdb to the early 2020s). Background for the entire study: Candidate HPV-specific T-cell clones and common TCR motifs were defined by functional T-cell assays performed on cells from two HPV16-positive patients. The study asked whether T-cell immunity against the HPV oncoproteins E6 and E7 changes during chemoradiotherapy and whether it affects survival. The candidate HPV-specific TCRs and motifs were subsequently tracked in TCR repertoires obtained from 70 to 95 patients with HPV-related cancers.

Beyond this particular receptor, the publication reports: Expansion of candidate HPV-specific clones and E7-related TCR motifs was observed in the tumor microenvironment during treatment, whereas no such expansion was observed for non-HPV-specific T cells. In HPV16-positive patients, expansion of HPV-responsive T cells during chemoradiotherapy was found to be associated with improved recurrence-free survival. The functional definition of HPV-specific T cells came from only two HPV16-positive patients, and the survival association was reported for HPV16-positive patients.

For this chain, trimming is 6 bases at the V end and 7 bases at the J end, and the number of junction bases without a gene match is 11. From the cysteine through the phenylalanine, the CDR3 covers 15 amino acids. Just the 45-base CDR3 DNA is kept, in frame starting at base 1. CDR1 and CDR2 are read off the germline V gene (reference sequence) as MNHEY and SMNVEV. This sequence uses TRBV27 and TRBJ1-4; 7 bases in the middle match TRBD1. Specimen: blood, collected from a patient who underwent chemoradiotherapy. The receptor was derived from a human donor with HPV-associated anogenital cancer. This receptor carries the CDR3 CASRNGDRYIEKLFF. The DNA sequence is as follows: TGTGCCAGCAGGAACGGGGACAGATATATTGAAAAACTGTTTTTT.